These 14 T cell receptor beta chains share one sample of origin, sequenced in a study of radiotherapy plus CTLA-4 blockade in lung cancer. Measured with immunoSEQ multiplex PCR; TCRdb has only the in-frame clones, and not every one. Of roughly 80,000 clones listed, under 80% were seen once; the top ten hold 4%. Material: peripheral blood, obtained from a patient treated with radiotherapy plus ipilimumab. These receptors all come from a human donor with non-small cell lung cancer who had a partial response to radiotherapy plus ipilimumab. Some clones in this sample may be carry-over from other donors' samples.

This clone was counted once. This chain connects TRBV28 to TRBJ2-1, with 9 bases lining up with TRBD1. The V segment lost 6 bases and the J segment 4 bases; nucleotides outside the gene matches: 10. The CDR3 has 16 amino acids. CDR1 and CDR2 from the germline V gene are MDHEN and SYDVKM. CDR3 amino acids: CASRLNDRGWYNEQFF. CDR3 sequence (DNA): TGTGCCAGCAGACTCAACGACAGGGGGTGGTACAATGAGCAGTTCTTC.

This clone was observed a handful of times. V and J are TRBV7-2 and TRBJ2-7; D is possibly TRBD1 (6 bases). Germline V gene data show CDR1 as SGHTA and CDR2 as FQGNSA. CDR3 length: 14 amino acids. Trimming pared 0 bases from V and 5 bases from J, leaving 11 bases between. The CDR3 sequence is CASSLAAGDHEQYF. The CDR3 DNA reads TGTGCCAGCAGCTTAGCGGCAGGGGACCACGAGCAGTACTTC.

Regarding this clone: At the DNA level, this CDR3 is encoded by other sequences in the same sample as well. The chain carries TRBV11-2 and TRBJ2-1; 7 nucleotides agree with TRBD1. The germline CDR1 and CDR2 sequences are SGHAT and FQNNGV. The CDR3 covers 15 residues. The J segment lost 1 base and the V segment lost 0 bases, leaving 0 bases of the junction unmatched. This CDR3 reads CASSLDRGSYNEQFF. The CDR3 region has the DNA TGTGCCAGCAGCTTAGACAGGGGGTCCTACAATGAGCAGTTCTTC.

The chain employs TRBV7-9 and TRBJ2-1; weak D call: TRBD2 (5 bases). Germline lookup yields CDR1 SEHNR and CDR2 FQNEAQ (reference sequence). The CDR3 length is 13 residues. The V gene lost 4 bases and the J gene lost 7 bases, with 11 bases spanning the gap. The CDR3 nucleotides are TGTGCCAGCAGCTACGGAGGTTCGAATGAGCAGTTCTTC. It translates to CASSYGGSNEQFF.

This clone appeared a few times. The chain is built from TRBV7-9 and TRBJ2-3, with 8 bases fitting TRBD2. Trimming at V came to 1 base and at J to 9 bases, leaving 6 bases not matched to a gene. The CDR3 is made up of 14 amino acids. Per the germline V gene, CDR1 is SEHNR and CDR2 is FQNEAQ (reference sequence). The chain's CDR3 is CASSLEGGGTTQYF. The CDR3 DNA sequence: TGTGCCAGCAGCTTAGAAGGCGGGGGGACAACGCAGTATTTT.

The rearrangement joins TRBV4-2 to TRBJ2-3, with 10 bases lining up with TRBD2. Germline V gene lookup returns CDR1 LGHNA and CDR2 YNFKEQ. Trimming cost V 0 bases and J 2 bases; bases outside gene matches: 5. This CDR3 region has 17 residues. The CDR3 DNA reads TGTGCCAGCAGCCAAGATCGTGGACTAGCGGCCACAGATACGCAGTATTTT. It encodes CASSQDRGLAATDTQYF.

J is TRBJ1-4 and V is TRBV19; TRBD1 aligns across 9 bases. The germline V gene has CDR1 LNHDA and CDR2 SQIVND (reference sequence). The CDR3 length is 14 residues. J lost 7 bases, V lost 5 bases, and 5 bases had no gene match. The CDR3 nucleotides are TGTGCCAGTAGTCCAAGACAGGGGGGTGAAAAACTGTTTTTT. This sequence encodes CASSPRQGGEKLFF. Using reference TRBV19 and TRBJ1-4 for the parts outside the CDR3, the full variable domain is DGGITQSPKYLFRKEGQNVTLSCEQNLNHDAMYWYRQDPGQGLRLIYYSQIVNDFQKGDIAEGYSVSREKKESFPLTVTSAQKNPTAFYLCASSPRQGGEKLFFGSGTQLSVL.

J is TRBJ1-1 and V is TRBV7-6, with TRBD1 as a possible D gene (5 bases). Germline loops: CDR1 SGHVS, CDR2 FNYEAQ. The V end was cut by 6 bases, the J end by 1 base, with 9 bases between. The CDR3 has 13 residues. CDR3 in DNA: TGTGCCAGCAGTCAGGACAAGAACACTGAAGCTTTCTTT. This encodes CASSQDKNTEAFF.

As DNA, the CDR3 is TGTGCCAGCAGCTTACGGGGAGGTTCACCCCTCCACTTT. Amino acid sequence: CASSLRGGSPLHF. This rearrangement joins TRBV7-6 to TRBJ1-6; D remains unclear. The CDR3 spans 13 residues. Germline CDR1 SGHVS, CDR2 FNYEAQ. The ends were cut back, 2 bases at V and 9 bases at J, with 8 bases in the middle.

The chain joins TRBV19 to TRBJ2-1; TRBD2 is a possible D gene (5 bases). CDR3 length: 14 residues. Trimming removed 7 bases from V and 7 bases from J, with 17 bases in between. Germline V lookup: CDR1 LNHDA, CDR2 SQIVND (reference sequence). DNA of the CDR3: TGTGCCAGTACCTCATGGTCCGGGGAAAATGAGCAGTTCTTC. This codes for CASTSWSGENEQFF.

The chain couples TRBV5-4 to TRBJ2-1; perhaps TRBD2 as D (5 bases). Germline values: CDR1 SGHNT, CDR2 YYREEE (reference sequence). Trimming left V 4 bases short and J 5 bases short, with 19 bases between. CDR3 length: 16 amino acids. The DNA for the CDR3 is TGTGCCAGCAGCCTACCCGGGGAGAGCGTCCACAATGAGCAGTTCTTC. Residues: CASSLPGESVHNEQFF.

This rearrangement joins TRBV19 to TRBJ1-2, with D hard to call. The CDR3 runs 15 residues. V lost 6 bases and J 4 bases, leaving 18 bases between the germline ends. Germline CDR1 and CDR2: LNHDA and SQIVND (reference sequence). The DNA of the CDR3 is TGTGCCAGTAGCTCAGGCGAGCGGGCTTTCTATGGCTACACCTTC. Protein product: CASSSGERAFYGYTF.

Concerning this clone: Other DNA sequences in the sample encode the same CDR3. The chain combines TRBV12-5 with TRBJ1-5; weak D call: TRBD1 (5 bases). V shed 2 bases and J shed 4 bases, with 18 bases lying between them. The CDR3 sequence is 17 residues long. The germline V gene has CDR1 LGHNT and CDR2 FRNRAP. The CDR3 bases are TGTGCTAGTGGTTTGACCCCTCGGGACTCAACTAATCAGCCCCAGCATTTT. Translated: CASGLTPRDSTNQPQHF.

J is TRBJ2-5 and V is TRBV7-9; 8 positions match TRBD1. The CDR3 spans 13 residues. Germline assignment: CDR1 SEHNR and CDR2 FQNEAQ (reference sequence). With V trimmed by 5 bases and J by 5 bases, 4 bases remained unmatched. The CDR3 DNA reads TGTGCCAGCAGCATACAGGGGGTCGAGACCCAGTACTTC. The encoded protein is CASSIQGVETQYF.